These T cell receptor beta chains were read from a single sample in a study of response to subunit inactivated influenza vaccine. TCRdb used MiXCR to reprocess the RT-PCR reads, holding one entry per CDR3 protein. The sample records 300,000 to 350,000 distinct CDR3 sequences, 20% to 25% being singletons. The source was PBMCs from blood, collected 21 months after vaccination. The receptor source for this set is a man aged 50-75 years who received an inactivated influenza vaccine. CDR3s include the opening cysteine and the closing phenylalanine or tryptophan. A D gene is named only where the DNA matches it firmly. Clone sizes are given selectively: once, few, many, or a class where the clone is expanded.

len,v_gene,j_gene,d_gene,abundance,CDR3nt,CDR3aa
14,TRBV29-1,TRBJ1-1,NA,many,TGCAGCGTTGAAGATCTAGCAGAAGGTTTTGAAGCTTTCTTT,CSVEDLAEGFEAFF
12,TRBV20-1,TRBJ2-2,NA,few,TGCAGTGCTAGGGGTAGGACCGGGGAGCTGTTTTTT,CSARGRTGELFF
15,TRBV19,TRBJ2-3,TRBD1,NA,TGTGCCAGTAGACCCGGGACAGGGGGCGATCAGCCCCAGTATTTT,CASRPGTGGDQPQYF
15,TRBV14,TRBJ2-7,NA,NA,TGTGCCAGCAGCCAAGGGACTCCGAGCTCCTACGAGCAGTACTTC,CASSQGTPSSYEQYF
17,TRBV6-5,TRBJ2-7,NA,few,TGTGCCAGCAGTTACACCACAGGGCACGGACTAGCCTACGAGCAGTACTTC,CASSYTTGHGLAYEQYF
14,TRBV5-1,TRBJ2-5,NA,NA,TGCGCCAGCAGCTTGTCCCTAGGAGGAGAGTCCCAGTACTTC,CASSLSLGGESQYF
12,TRBV6-2/TRBV6-3,TRBJ2-7,NA,NA,TGTGCCAGCAGCCCCAGGTCCTACGAGCAGTACTTC,CASSPRSYEQYF
14,TRBV20-1,TRBJ2-5,NA,NA,TGCAGTGCTAGAGAATGGAAACTCCAAGAGACCCAGTACTTC,CSAREWKLQETQYF
13,TRBV12-3/TRBV12-4,TRBJ1-6,NA,few,TGTGCCAGCAGTTTGAACAAGTATTCACCCCTCCACTTT,CASSLNKYSPLHF
13,TRBV5-1,TRBJ2-1,NA,NA,TGCGCCAGCAGCTTGTTAATCCGGGACGAGCAGTTCTTC,CASSLLIRDEQFF
16,TRBV5-1,TRBJ1-1,NA,few,TGCGCCAGCAGCTCCTACCGACGGACACTGGACACTGAAGCTTTCTTT,CASSSYRRTLDTEAFF
16,TRBV30,TRBJ2-1,TRBD2,NA,TGTGCCTGGAGTGTATTAGTGGGCGGGGGGTACAATGAGCAGTTCTTC,CAWSVLVGGGYNEQFF
15,TRBV4-2,TRBJ1-3,NA,many,TGTGCCAGCAGCCTGGATGCCGCCTTGGGATCCACCATATATTTT,CASSLDAALGSTIYF
13,TRBV7-9,TRBJ2-7,NA,few,TGTGCCAGCAGCTATGAGGGGGATGCCGAGCAGTACTTC,CASSYEGDAEQYF
13,TRBV30,TRBJ2-3,NA,NA,TGTGCCGGGAAACGGGGTGCAGGGGATACGCAGTATTTT,CAGKRGAGDTQYF
15,TRBV5-1,TRBJ2-7,NA,few,TGCGCCAGCAGCCTCTGGGACACCTACTCCTACGAGCAGTACTTC,CASSLWDTYSYEQYF
15,TRBV28,TRBJ2-4,NA,NA,TGTGCCAGCAGAACACGACGGCTAGCCAAAAACATTCAGTACTTC,CASRTRRLAKNIQYF
17,TRBV7-6,TRBJ1-3,NA,many,TGTGCCAGCAGCTTAGAGGCCAGGGGAGCCTCTGGAAACACCATATATTTT,CASSLEARGASGNTIYF
16,TRBV29-1,TRBJ2-5,TRBD1,many,TGCAGCGTTGGCGGAATCGGACAGGTCGGAGGAGAGACCCAGTACTTC,CSVGGIGQVGGETQYF
16,TRBV5-1,TRBJ2-5,TRBD1,NA,TGCGCCAGCAGCATCTGGACAGGGCCGGGCCAAGAGACCCAGTACTTC,CASSIWTGPGQETQYF
15,TRBV6-5,TRBJ1-2,NA,many,TGTGCCAGCAGTTACTCGCGGCGGGGGAACTATGGCTACACCTTC,CASSYSRRGNYGYTF
12,TRBV2,TRBJ1-4,NA,NA,TGTGCCAGCAGGACATCGGGGATCCAACTGTTTTTT,CASRTSGIQLFF
14,TRBV20-1,TRBJ1-4,TRBD1,NA,TGCAGTGCCATTAACAGGGGCTCTAATGAAAAACTGTTTTTT,CSAINRGSNEKLFF
13,TRBV19,TRBJ1-6,NA,NA,TGTGCCAGTACTCTTGGTCTTGATTCACCCCTCCACTTT,CASTLGLDSPLHF
15,TRBV29-1,TRBJ1-1,NA,few,TGCAGCGTTGTGGGTGCCGGGACTCTAGGGACTGAAGCTTTCTTT,CSVVGAGTLGTEAFF
14,TRBV5-1,TRBJ1-4,NA,NA,TGCGCCAGCAGATTTGGGGACTCTAATGAAAAACTGTTTTTT,CASRFGDSNEKLFF
14,TRBV11-2,TRBJ2-5,NA,few,TGTGCCAGCAGCTTAGTGAGCTCCGGGGAGACCCAGTACTTC,CASSLVSSGETQYF
11,TRBV12-3/TRBV12-4,TRBJ1-1,NA,NA,TGTGCCAGCGGACGGGGTGTAGGGGCTTTCTTT,CASGRGVGAFF
15,TRBV15,TRBJ2-5,NA,few,TGTGCCACCAGCAGAGAACCAGCGTCCCAAGAGACCCAGTACTTC,CATSREPASQETQYF
15,TRBV11-2,TRBJ1-1,TRBD1,few,TGTGCCAGCAGCACCCAGACAGGGCGGAACACTGAAGCTTTCTTT,CASSTQTGRNTEAFF
18,TRBV4-2,TRBJ2-7,TRBD2,few,TGTGCCAGCAGCCAAGATCCCCCCACTAGCGGGGGACTCCACGAGCAGTACTTC,CASSQDPPTSGGLHEQYF
16,TRBV5-1,TRBJ1-4,NA,many,TGCGCCAGCAGCCGCCAAGGGGGAGGGATTAATGAAAAACTGTTTTTT,CASSRQGGGINEKLFF
14,TRBV4-2,TRBJ1-2,NA,few,TGTGCCAGCAGCCAAGATTACGATAACTATGGCTACACCTTC,CASSQDYDNYGYTF
15,TRBV3-1,TRBJ1-2,NA,few,TGTGCCAGCAGCCTCACCAGTGGGGGGGCCCATGGCTACACCTTC,CASSLTSGGAHGYTF
14,TRBV12-3/TRBV12-4,TRBJ2-7,TRBD1,many,TGTGCCAGCAGCGGACAGGGAATATCCTACGAGCAGTACTTC,CASSGQGISYEQYF
14,TRBV15,TRBJ1-6,NA,few,TGTGCCACCAGCAGTGTGACAGAGAATTCACCCCTCCACTTT,CATSSVTENSPLHF
13,TRBV5-6,TRBJ1-6,NA,many,TGTGCCAGCAGCTTCGGGCCGAATTCACCCCTCCACTTT,CASSFGPNSPLHF
15,TRBV5-1,TRBJ2-7,TRBD2,few,TGCGCCAGCAGCTTGTCCCTAGCGGGGACCTACGAGCAGTACTTC,CASSLSLAGTYEQYF
14,TRBV4-1,TRBJ2-2,NA,few,TGCGCCAGCAGCCAAGACTGGGGTACCGGGGAGCTGTTTTTT,CASSQDWGTGELFF
13,TRBV20-1,TRBJ2-3,NA,few,TGCAGTGCTAGGTTACTCGGGCCGGATACGCAGTATTTT,CSARLLGPDTQYF
14,TRBV10-2,TRBJ1-5,NA,NA,TGCGCCAGCAGTCGGCAGGGGAGCAATCAGCCCCAGCATTTT,CASSRQGSNQPQHF
14,TRBV4-3,TRBJ2-2,NA,few,TGCGCCAGCAGCCAAGGACCGAGCACCGGGGAGCTGTTTTTT,CASSQGPSTGELFF
14,TRBV5-1,TRBJ2-2,NA,NA,TGCGCCAGCAGCTTAACAGGGATCACCGGGGAGCTGTTTTTT,CASSLTGITGELFF
15,TRBV5-6,TRBJ2-5,NA,NA,TGTGCCAGCAGCTTGGAGGAGGGCTACCAAGAGACCCAGTACTTC,CASSLEEGYQETQYF
12,TRBV4-3,TRBJ1-2,NA,NA,TGCGCCAGCAGCCGCGGTGCTTATGGCTACACCTTC,CASSRGAYGYTF
14,TRBV6-2/TRBV6-3,TRBJ1-5,NA,NA,TGTGCCAGCAGCTCCGACCTACACGTTCAGCCCCAGCATTTT,CASSSDLHVQPQHF
14,TRBV2,TRBJ2-5,TRBD2,once,TGTGCCAGCAGTTACGGGACTAGCGGGAGGGCCCAGTACTTC,CASSYGTSGRAQYF
14,TRBV19,TRBJ1-5,NA,many,TGTGCCAGTAGTACACAGGGTTTCAGTCAGCCCCAGCATTTT,CASSTQGFSQPQHF
16,TRBV28,TRBJ2-5,TRBD2,few,TGTGCCAGCAGTTTAAGGCTAGCGGGACCCCAAGAGACCCAGTACTTC,CASSLRLAGPQETQYF
16,TRBV3-1,TRBJ1-1,TRBD1,few,TGTGCCAGCAGCCAAGGGGACAGGGGAGGAAACACTGAAGCTTTCTTT,CASSQGDRGGNTEAFF
15,TRBV20-1,TRBJ1-5,TRBD1,many,TGCAGTGCTCCGACAGGGCAATCCATCAATCAGCCCCAGCATTTT,CSAPTGQSINQPQHF
13,TRBV2,TRBJ2-7,TRBD2,many,TGTGCCAGCAGCCGGGACTACACCTACGAGCAGTACTTC,CASSRDYTYEQYF
17,TRBV18,TRBJ2-3,NA,NA,TGTGCCAGCTCACCCCAGTTGGGGGGGCCTATCACGAATACGCAGTATTTT,CASSPQLGGPITNTQYF
14,TRBV28,TRBJ2-1,TRBD1,few,TGTGCCATTCGGACAGGGGGCGATCATAATGAGCAGTTCTTC,CAIRTGGDHNEQFF
15,TRBV6-2/TRBV6-3,TRBJ2-7,TRBD2,NA,TGTGCCAGCAGCCGGCCGGCTAGCGGGGGGTACGAGCAGTACTTC,CASSRPASGGYEQYF
13,TRBV20-1,TRBJ1-4,TRBD1,NA,TGCAGTGCTATACAGGGGGCGGGTGAAAAACTGTTTTTT,CSAIQGAGEKLFF
14,TRBV6-2/TRBV6-3,TRBJ2-1,NA,few,TGTGCCATCGCCTCTCCCATGGCCCCCAATGAGCAGTTCTTC,CAIASPMAPNEQFF
15,TRBV6-5,TRBJ2-1,TRBD2,NA,TGTGCCAGCAGTTACTCGGCGGGGGGGCCGCATGAGCAGTTCTTC,CASSYSAGGPHEQFF
19,TRBV11-3,TRBJ2-2,TRBD2,NA,TGTGCCAGCAGCCCCCGGTGGGGCGGGAGAGACGCGAACACCGGGGAGCTGTTTTTT,CASSPRWGGRDANTGELFF
18,TRBV19,TRBJ1-1,TRBD1,NA,TGTGCCAGTAGTTGGGGACAGGACTCCCCTGGCTTGAACACTGAAGCTTTCTTT,CASSWGQDSPGLNTEAFF